This paragraph reports one T cell receptor (beta chain). The record originates from a study of cytomegalovirus exposure and HLA in healthy donors. PCR primers comprised 60 Vbeta and 13 Jbeta primers. The assay was immunoSEQ multiplex PCR, and TCRdb's table has in-frame clones only and misses some. Here the sample spans over 45,000 clones, 81% being singletons. The germline gives CDR1 SGHAT, CDR2 FQDESV (reference sequence). Trimming took 5 bases from V and 4 from J, leaving 14 bases between them. The CDR3 runs 14 residues. This TCR came from a boy between 10 and 17 years old in good health and CMV-seropositive. The chain recombines TRBV11-1 with TRBJ2-5; the D gene is possibly TRBD2 (6 bases). Sequencing was carried out using PBMCs. The CDR3 sequence is CASSKTVGGETQYF. The CDR3 nucleotides read TGTGCCAGCAGCAAGACGGTGGGAGGAGAGACCCAGTACTTC.